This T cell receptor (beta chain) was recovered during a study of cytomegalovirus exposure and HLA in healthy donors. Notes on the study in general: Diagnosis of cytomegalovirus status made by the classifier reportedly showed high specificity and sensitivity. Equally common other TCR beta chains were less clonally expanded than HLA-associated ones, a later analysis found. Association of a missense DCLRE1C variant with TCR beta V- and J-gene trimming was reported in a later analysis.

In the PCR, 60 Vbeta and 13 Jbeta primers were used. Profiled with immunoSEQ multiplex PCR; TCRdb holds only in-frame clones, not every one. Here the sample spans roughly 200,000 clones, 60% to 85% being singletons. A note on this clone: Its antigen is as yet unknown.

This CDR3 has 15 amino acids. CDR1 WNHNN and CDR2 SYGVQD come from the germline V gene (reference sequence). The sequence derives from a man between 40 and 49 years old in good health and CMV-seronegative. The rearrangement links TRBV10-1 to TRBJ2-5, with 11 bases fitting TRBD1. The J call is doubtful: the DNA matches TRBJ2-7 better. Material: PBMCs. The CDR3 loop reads CASSSGTGGSDEQYF. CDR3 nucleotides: TGCGCCAGCAGTTCTGGGACAGGGGGAAGCGACGAGCAGTACTTC.